Many counts were recorded for the clone carrying this T cell receptor (beta chain). What it recognizes is unknown. The sample comes from a study of T cell repertoires in cytomegalovirus infection. Regarding the study as a whole: Cumulative public TCR beta family frequency identified CMV carriers with the relevant HLA.

One entry per CDR3 protein, called by TCRdb with MiXCR from the reads. Counted here are about 830,000 distinct CDR3 sequences, roughly 33% occurring once; the ten biggest clones make up around an eighth. This clonotype originated in a human donor in good health (CMV status not recorded). Some clones in this sample may be carry-over from other donors' samples. Sequenced material: cultured CD8+ T cells from PBMCs, taken from culture after CMV antigen stimulation.

The DNA of the CDR3 is TGTGCCAGCAGCTTAGGTCGGACGGTTGAAGCTTTCTTT. The encoded protein is CASSLGRTVEAFF. The rearrangement uses TRBV7-6 and TRBJ1-1; D is unclear. The CDR3 covers 13 residues. Trimming pared 1 base from V and 7 bases from J, leaving 10 bases between. Germline V gives CDR1 SGHVS, CDR2 FNYEAQ.